This entry lists 2 T cell receptor beta chains sequenced from one sample in a study of T cell responses to AZD1222 COVID-19 vaccine. Profiled with immunoSEQ multiplex PCR; TCRdb holds only in-frame clones, not every one. The repertoire holds 30,000 to 35,000 clones, roughly 74% seen once, with around 4.5% in the top ten. The starting material was peripheral blood, obtained 28 days after the second AZD1222 dose. The receptor set was obtained from an adult who received the AZD1222 COVID-19 vaccine.

This clone occurred once. The V and J genes are TRBV29-1 and TRBJ1-1; no reliable D call. Trimming removed 0 bases at V and 5 bases at J, with 16 bases between. Germline V CDR1 and CDR2: SQVTM, ANQGSEA. The CDR3 runs to 15 residues. CDR3 in amino acids: CSVEDSPRGWTEAFF. In nucleotides, the CDR3 is TGCAGCGTTGAAGACTCACCTCGGGGTTGGACTGAAGCTTTCTTT.

This sequence joins TRBV6-1 and TRBJ2-7; a weak D match, TRBD1 (5 bases). Trimming cost V 2 bases and J 1 base, with 12 bases left between them. The CDR3 consists of 15 residues. Germline loops: CDR1 MNHNS, CDR2 SASEGT. For the CDR3, the DNA is TGTGCCAGCAGTGAATGGTCCCGACAGTCCTACGAGCAGTACGTC. This codes for CASSEWSRQSYEQYV.